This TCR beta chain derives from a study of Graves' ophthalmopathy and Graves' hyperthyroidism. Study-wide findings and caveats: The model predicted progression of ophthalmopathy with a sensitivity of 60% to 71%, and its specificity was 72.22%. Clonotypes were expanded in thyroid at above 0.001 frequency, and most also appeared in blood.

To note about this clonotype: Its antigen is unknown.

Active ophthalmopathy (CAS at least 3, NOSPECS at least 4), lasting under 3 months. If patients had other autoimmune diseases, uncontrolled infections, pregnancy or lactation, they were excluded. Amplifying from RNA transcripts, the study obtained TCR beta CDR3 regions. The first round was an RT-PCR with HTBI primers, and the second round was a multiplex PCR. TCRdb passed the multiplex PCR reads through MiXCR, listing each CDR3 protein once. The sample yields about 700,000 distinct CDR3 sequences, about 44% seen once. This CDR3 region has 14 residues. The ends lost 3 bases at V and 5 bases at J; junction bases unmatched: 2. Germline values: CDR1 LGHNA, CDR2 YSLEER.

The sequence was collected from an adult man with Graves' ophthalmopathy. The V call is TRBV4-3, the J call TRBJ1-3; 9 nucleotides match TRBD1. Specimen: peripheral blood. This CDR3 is CASSHGTGRNTIYF. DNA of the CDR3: TGCGCCAGCAGCCATGGGACAGGGCGAAACACCATATATTTT.